This T cell receptor beta chain was profiled in a study of blood T cell repertoires in COVID-19. Study background: The study drew acute and convalescent COVID-19 samples from the United States, Italy and Spain. The analysed material was cDNA or gDNA that came from T cells, B-cell-depleted T cells, or PBMCs.

How the authors handled the data: From reference gene primer amplification, estimates of nucleated cell counts were derived. Profiling relied on immunoSEQ multiplex PCR, and the TCRdb table lists in-frame clones only, not all of them. That table gives V, J and clone size, and the DNA gave D and trimming. This table holds 65,000 to 80,000 clones, roughly 87% found once. The sequencing sample was made of peripheral blood. The source of this sequence is a middle-aged man with acute or convalescent COVID-19.

DNA of the CDR3: TGTGCCAGCAGCTCGGAGCGGGAGGGGGTCGGGGAGCTGTTTTTT. It encodes CASSSEREGVGELFF. The V call is TRBV9, the J call TRBJ2-2; 10 bases are a match to TRBD2. The CDR3 length is 15 residues. Per germline, CDR1 SGDLS and CDR2 YYNGEE. V was pared by 4 bases and J by 7 bases, with 7 bases of the junction left unmatched.